Here is one TCR beta chain with its context. Per germline, CDR1 SGDLS and CDR2 YYNGEE. V shed 0 bases and J shed 3 bases, with 14 bases lying between them. CDR3 length equals 16 residues. This sample is drawn from a study of PD-L1 blockade in urothelial cancer. In the study overall: T cell content in blood samples showed a median of around 140,000.

The assay was immunoSEQ multiplex PCR, and TCRdb's table has in-frame clones only and misses some. The sample yields around 56,000 clones, more than 70% seen once. This chain joins TRBV9 and TRBJ2-3; a weak D match, TRBD2 (6 bases). The sequence was obtained from a man over 45 with urothelial cancer. This sample comprised PBMCs, obtained around atezolizumab (anti-PD-L1) treatment. In DNA, the CDR3 is TGTGCCAGCAGCGTAGAGGCCGGGAGAGTTACAGATACGCAGTATTTT. Translating gives CASSVEAGRVTDTQYF. The full variable domain, completed using reference TRBV9 and TRBJ2-3, is DSGVTQTPKHLITATGQRVTLRCSPRSGDLSVYWYQQSLDQGLQFLIQYYNGEERAKGNILERFSAQQFPDLHSELNLSSLELGDSALYFCASSVEAGRVTDTQYFGPGTRLTVL.